The 26 T cell receptor beta chains below come from one sample, sequenced in a study of spatial heterogeneity in lung cancer. Time point given: sample taken at primary tumor resection. MiXCR was run by TCRdb on the 5' RACE reads, yielding one entry per CDR3 protein. The sample has 1,000 or so distinct CDR3 sequences, about an eighth seen once. Sample: normal lung tissue next to the tumor, taken at surgery. The receptors stem from a female donor with early-stage non-small cell lung cancer.

This clonotype was seen a few times. The library was built for alpha chains, so this beta chain is an off-target read and its size means little. V is TRBV20-1 and J is TRBJ2-3; D might be TRBD1 or TRBD2, each matching 5 bases. V was cut by 7 bases and J by 4 bases, with 15 bases left in between. Per the germline V gene, CDR1 is DFQATT and CDR2 is SNEGSKA (reference sequence). The CDR3 extends over 13 amino acids. The CDR3 DNA follows: TGCAGTGTTACGCATGGGGGTCCAGATACGCAGTATTTT. Its protein product is CSVTHGGPDTQYF.

Within the sample, this clonotype is large (0.1 to 1%). In a library made to pick up alpha chains, this beta chain is a stray read with a size that means little. The chain is built from TRBV28 and TRBJ2-7; D possibly corresponds to TRBD1 (6 bases). V shed 6 bases and J shed 0 bases, with 15 bases lying between them. This CDR3 is built from 15 residues. Germline V gene lookup returns CDR1 MDHEN and CDR2 SYDVKM. The DNA for the CDR3 is TGTGCCAGCAGACCCGAAGGCAGGGGCTCCTACGAGCAGTACTTC. Its protein product is CASRPEGRGSYEQYF.

Sample share makes this clonotype medium-sized. In a library made to pick up alpha chains, this beta chain is a stray read with a size that means little. V gene TRBV12-3 or TRBV12-4 combines with J gene TRBJ2-7; the D is unclear. Trimming removed 1 base from V and 3 bases from J, with 4 bases in between. The CDR3 contains 12 residues. CDR3 DNA: TGTGCCAGCAGTTTAGGGAGCTACGAGCAGTACTTC. Protein product: CASSLGSYEQYF.

Remarks on this clonotype: A library prepared for alpha chains yielded this beta chain as an off-target read; its size is of little meaning. V is TRBV7-2 and J is TRBJ2-7; the D gene is possibly TRBD1 (6 bases). The CDR3 spans 15 residues. The germline V gene has CDR1 SGHTA and CDR2 FQGNSA. V was pared by 3 bases and J by 0 bases, with 12 bases between. The CDR3 spells CASSLTGVSSYEQYF. CDR3 in DNA: TGTGCCAGCAGCTTGACAGGTGTCAGCTCCTACGAGCAGTACTTC.

With regard to this clonotype: Because the library targeted alpha chains, this beta chain is an off-target read whose size means little. The chain uses TRBV5-1 and TRBJ2-7, with D tentatively TRBD1 (6 bases). This CDR3 region has 14 residues. The ends were cut back, 0 bases at V and 0 bases at J, with 7 bases in the middle. CDR1 and CDR2 (germline): SGHRS, YFSETQ. The CDR3: CASSLGTVSYEQYF. CDR3 in DNA: TGCGCCAGCAGCTTGGGGACAGTCTCCTACGAGCAGTACTTC. Combining the CDR3 with reference TRBV5-1 and TRBJ2-7 gives the whole variable domain KAGVTQTPRYLIKTRGQQVTLSCSPISGHRSVSWYQQTPGQGLQFLFEYFSETQRNKGNFPGRFSGRQFSNSRSEMNVSTLELGDSALYLCASSLGTVSYEQYFGPGTRLTVT.

The table lists this clonotype with a few counts. This beta chain slipped into a library made for alpha chains as a stray read, so its size is not meaningful. This chain uses TRBV7-9 with TRBJ2-1; 8 nucleotides match TRBD2. Germline-derived CDR1 and CDR2 are SEHNR and FQNEAQ (reference sequence). The length of the CDR3 is 13 residues. V trimming: 5 bases; J trimming: 6 bases; junction bases outside the gene matches: 3. In DNA, the CDR3 is TGTGCCAGCAGCCCTGCGGGGGGCAATGAGCAGTTCTTC. This translates into CASSPAGGNEQFF.

By sample fraction, this clonotype is large. This beta chain represents an off-target read in a library built for alpha chains; its size is of limited meaning. The J gene is TRBJ2-5, the V gene TRBV7-2, with D unclear. In germline, CDR1 is SGHTA, CDR2 FQGNSA. Trimming took off 8 bases at V and 4 bases at J, with 5 bases between the two ends. This CDR3 has 10 amino acids. In nucleotides, the CDR3 is TGTGCCAGCGGAGTAGAGACCCAGTACTTC. This gives the protein CASGVETQYF. The whole variable domain, filled in from reference TRBV7-2 and TRBJ2-5, reads GAGVSQSPSNKVTEKGKDVELRCDPISGHTALYWYRQSLGQGLEFLIYFQGNSAPDKSGLPSDRFSAERTGGSVSTLTIQRTQQEDSAVYLCASGVETQYFGPGTRLLVL.

By sample fraction, this clonotype is large (0.1 to 1%). Found in a library prepared for alpha chains, this beta chain is an off-target read, and its abundance has little meaning. The V gene is TRBV20-1, the J gene TRBJ1-6, with D perhaps matching TRBD1 (6 bases). Germline V CDR1 and CDR2: DFQATT, SNEGSKA (reference sequence). V was trimmed by 1 base and J by 0 bases, leaving 19 bases between them. The CDR3 sequence is 19 residues long. CDR3 in amino acids: CSARVYTGTSLSYNSPLHF. In nucleotides, the CDR3 is TGCAGTGCTAGAGTTTACACAGGGACATCACTCTCCTATAATTCACCCCTCCACTTT.

The sample holds a few counts of this clonotype. Because this beta chain is a stray read in a library intended to capture alpha chains, its abundance should not be given much weight. The chain couples TRBV7-2 to TRBJ2-5; 9 bases match TRBD2. Trimming took 0 bases from V and 4 from J; bases not matched to a gene: 6. Germline V CDR1 and CDR2: SGHTA, FQGNSA. CDR3 length: 16 amino acids. CDR3 coding DNA: TGTGCCAGCAGCTTAGCCCTAGCGGGGATAGTAGAGACCCAGTACTTC. Its protein product is CASSLALAGIVETQYF.

This clonotype was detected a few times. Being off target in a library aimed at alpha chains, this beta chain has a size of little meaning. V and J are TRBV19 and TRBJ2-7, with D hard to call. V gave up 2 bases and J gave up 2 bases, with 7 bases separating them. Germline loops: CDR1 LNHDA, CDR2 SQIVND (reference sequence). The CDR3 is made up of 13 amino acids. CDR3 DNA sequence: TGTGCCAGTAGTATATCGGTAACCTACGAGCAGTACTTC. It yields the protein CASSISVTYEQYF.

By share of the sample, this clonotype is large. Being off target in a library aimed at alpha chains, this beta chain has a size of little meaning. In nucleotides, the CDR3 is TGTGCCTGGAGTTTAGTGCCTTTGAACACTGAAGCTTTCTTT. Amino acids: CAWSLVPLNTEAFF. V is TRBV30 and J is TRBJ1-1; no definite D call. V was pared by 2 bases and J by 0 bases, with 10 bases between. This CDR3 has 14 amino acids. The germline gives CDR1 GTSNPN, CDR2 SVGIG (reference sequence).

Judged by abundance, this clonotype is large. Because the library targeted alpha chains, this beta chain is an off-target read whose size means little. The V call is TRBV7-6, the J call TRBJ2-1; D is unresolved. Germline lookup yields CDR1 SGHVS and CDR2 FNYEAQ. The CDR3 is 15 amino acids. The V and J ends lost 1 base and 1 base respectively, with 8 bases between them. CDR3 in DNA: TGTGCCAGCAGCTTAGTTAGTCTGTCCTACAATGAGCAGTTCTTC. Translation: CASSLVSLSYNEQFF.

This clonotype is termed large (0.1 to 1%). In a library made to pick up alpha chains, this beta chain is a stray read with a size that means little. This rearrangement joins TRBV7-2 to TRBJ2-7, with no clear D. The germline gives CDR1 SGHTA, CDR2 FQGNSA. The CDR3 spans 11 residues. The V end lost 5 bases, the J end lost 3 bases, and 5 bases lay between the germline ends. The CDR3 bases are TGTGCCAGCAGCCCCGACTACGAGCAGTACTTC. Its protein is CASSPDYEQYF.

Only a few counts were recorded for this clonotype. Little can be read into the size of this beta chain, an off-target read in a library designed for alpha chains. The chain recombines TRBV5-1 with TRBJ2-7; tentatively, D is TRBD2 (6 bases). The germline V gene encodes CDR1 SGHRS and CDR2 YFSETQ. The CDR3 is made up of 15 amino acids. Deletions cut 3 bases from V and 0 bases from J, with 13 bases between. CDR3 DNA: TGCGCCAGCAGCTCTGGGACTCTCCGCTCCTACGAGCAGTACTTC. Residues: CASSSGTLRSYEQYF.

This clonotype has more than one count but fewer than ten. A library made for alpha chains picked up this beta chain off target, so its size means little. This rearrangement joins TRBV4-3 to TRBJ2-7; TRBD2 matches at 13 bases. J was trimmed by 5 bases and V by 5 bases; bases with no gene match: 9. The CDR3 sequence is 16 residues long. Germline V gene lookup returns CDR1 LGHNA and CDR2 YSLEER. Written as DNA, the CDR3 is TGCGCCAGCAGCGTAGGGACTAGCGGGGCGGGCCACGAGCAGTACTTC. This gives the protein CASSVGTSGAGHEQYF.

This clonotype is medium-sized (0.01 to 0.1%). Since the library was made to target alpha chains, this beta chain is a stray read and its abundance is not meaningful. V usage is TRBV7-2 and J usage is TRBJ1-1, with no clear D. This CDR3 spans 14 amino acids. From germline, CDR1 is SGHTA and CDR2 FQGNSA. Trimming took off 0 bases at V and 6 bases at J, with 11 bases between the two ends. The DNA for the CDR3 is TGTGCCAGCAGCTTAGCGCGGACGAAGGCTGAAGCTTTCTTT. Translated, it gives CASSLARTKAEAFF.

This clonotype is classed as large. This beta chain represents an off-target read in a library built for alpha chains; its size is of limited meaning. The chain is built from TRBV6-2 or TRBV6-3 and TRBJ2-1; 12 nucleotides line up with TRBD2. V lost 5 bases to trimming and J lost 6 bases; unmatched junction nucleotides: 5. Germline lookup yields CDR1 MNHEY and CDR2 SVGEGT. This CDR3 region has 15 residues. CDR3 nucleotide sequence: TGTGCCAGCAGTACCCCGGGACTAGCGGGCAATGAGCAGTTCTTC. Its protein product is CASSTPGLAGNEQFF.

With regard to this clonotype: Found in a library prepared for alpha chains, this beta chain is an off-target read, and its abundance has little meaning. The chain combines TRBV29-1 with TRBJ1-2, with TRBD1 as a possible D gene (5 bases). Germline V gene lookup returns CDR1 SQVTM and CDR2 ANQGSEA. CDR3 length: 11 residues. V shed 7 bases and J shed 4 bases, with 10 bases lying between them. The CDR3 protein is CSAGGTYGYTF. DNA of the CDR3: TGCAGCGCTGGTGGGACCTATGGCTACACCTTC.

This clonotype counts as medium-sized. This beta chain came through as a stray read in a library set up for alpha chains, and its size says little. The gene calls are TRBV2 and TRBJ2-1, with 10 positions matching TRBD1. There are 14 residues in the CDR3. Germline CDR1 reads SNHLY; CDR2 reads FYNNEI. V was clipped by 10 bases and J by 5 bases; unmatched bases: 8. The CDR3 bases are TGTGCCATCATACGGGACAGGGGTAACAATGAGCAGTTCTTC. Its protein is CAIIRDRGNNEQFF. The full variable domain, its missing parts supplied by reference TRBV2 and TRBJ2-1, is EPEVTQTPSHQVTQMGQEVILRCVPISNHLYFYWYRQILGQKVEFLVSFYNNEISEKSEIFDDQFSVERPDGSNFTLKIRSTKLEDSAMYFCAIIRDRGNNEQFFGPGTRLTVL.

This clonotype is categorized as medium-sized (0.01 to 0.1%). This beta chain turned up in a library designed for alpha chains; as an off-target read, its abundance says little. V usage is TRBV10-3 and J usage is TRBJ2-3, with a possible D match to TRBD2 (5 bases). The CDR3 covers 14 residues. Trimming removed 4 bases at V and 3 bases at J, with 11 bases between. Germline-derived CDR1 and CDR2 are ENHRY and SYGVKD. Here the CDR3 reads CAISVGRGTDTQYF. CDR3 coding DNA: TGTGCCATCAGTGTGGGGAGAGGGACAGATACGCAGTATTTT.

With regard to this clonotype: This beta chain turned up in a library designed for alpha chains; as an off-target read, its abundance says little. In DNA, the CDR3 is TGTGCCAGCAGTGGACAGGGGGCTAACTATGGCTACACCTTC. Amino acids: CASSGQGANYGYTF. The gene calls are TRBV6-6 and TRBJ1-2, with TRBD1 matching over 10 bases. Germline V gives CDR1 MNHNY, CDR2 SVGAGI (reference sequence). The V gene end was trimmed by 5 bases and the J gene end by 0 bases; junction bases not matched to a gene: 0. The CDR3 runs to 14 residues.

As for this clonotype: This beta chain represents an off-target read in a library built for alpha chains; its size is of limited meaning. This chain uses TRBV7-2 with TRBJ2-5; no clear D gene. V dropped 2 bases and J dropped 1 base, with 8 bases sitting between them. CDR3 length: 14 residues. Looked up from germline, CDR1 is SGHTA and CDR2 is FQGNSA. CDR3 region: CASSLSPTQETQYF. Written as DNA, the CDR3 is TGTGCCAGCAGCTTATCCCCCACCCAAGAGACCCAGTACTTC.

Of note for this clonotype: For a library built for alpha chains, this beta chain is a stray read; little rests on its size. The chain links TRBV7-6 to TRBJ1-1; D gene ambiguous. The CDR3 sequence is 14 residues long. Germline V CDR1 and CDR2: SGHVS, FNYEAQ. The germline V and J ends were trimmed by 5 bases and 4 bases, with 14 bases remaining between them. For the CDR3, the DNA is TGTGCCAGCAGCCGGACGGGAGCGGGCACTGAAGCTTTCTTT. This codes for CASSRTGAGTEAFF.

Points on this clonotype: Because this beta chain is a stray read in a library intended to capture alpha chains, its abundance should not be given much weight. CDR3 amino acids: CASSLGRKETQYF. The CDR3 nucleotides read TGTGCCAGCAGCTTAGGGAGGAAGGAGACCCAGTACTTC. The chain carries TRBV11-2 and TRBJ2-5, with D possibly TRBD2 on 5 matching bases. The germline V gene encodes CDR1 SGHAT and CDR2 FQNNGV. This CDR3 is built from 13 residues. Trimming stripped 1 base from V and 5 bases from J, with 8 bases between.

As for this clonotype: Because this beta chain is a stray read in a library intended to capture alpha chains, its abundance should not be given much weight. This chain connects TRBV20-1 to TRBJ2-5; D ambiguous. The ends were cut back, 6 bases at V and 4 bases at J, with 12 bases in the middle. The CDR3 runs to 12 residues. CDR1 and CDR2 (germline): DFQATT, SNEGSKA (reference sequence). The CDR3 loop reads CSAENPAETQYF. CDR3 DNA sequence: TGCAGTGCCGAGAATCCAGCAGAGACCCAGTACTTC.

Sample share makes this clonotype large (0.1 to 1%). This beta chain is a stray sequence in a library constructed for alpha chains; its clone size is not meaningful. J is TRBJ2-7 and V is TRBV3-1, with TRBD2 identical over 7 bases. The CDR3 has 15 amino acids. CDR1 is LGHDT and CDR2 is YNNKEL in the germline V gene (reference sequence). The V segment lost 2 bases and the J segment 1 base; nucleotides outside the gene matches: 5. CDR3 region: CASSQNPGGSYEQYF. The CDR3 DNA reads TGTGCCAGCAGCCAAAATCCCGGGGGGTCCTACGAGCAGTACTTC.